This T cell receptor (beta chain) was recovered during a study of OX40 agonist ivuxolimab in advanced cancers. Regarding the study as a whole: Clonal expansion among partial responders at 0.1-3.0 mg/kg ranked near the lowest. By week 6 at 0.1 to 3.0 mg/kg, blood CD4+ and CD8+ T cells had expanded clonally.

As concerns this clone: The antigen is not known.

TCRdb's copy holds only in-frame clones and misses some; the assay was immunoSEQ multiplex PCR. The table records more than 50,000 clones, over 70% of them present only once. V was clipped by 2 bases and J by 4 bases; unmatched bases: 13. The germline gives CDR1 SGHDT, CDR2 YYEEEE. The CDR3 contains 17 residues. This TCR came from an adult with an advanced solid tumor such as melanoma, head and neck, liver or kidney cancer. The specimen was CD4+ or CD8+ T cells sorted from blood, collected in a trial of the OX40 agonist ivuxolimab. V and J are TRBV5-6 and TRBJ2-5; TRBD2 aligns across 8 bases. The CDR3, as DNA: TGTGCCAGCAGCTTCCCCCTAGCGGGTATACAAGGAGAGACCCAGTACTTC. Protein: CASSFPLAGIQGETQYF.